Listed here are 2 T cell receptor beta chains from one sample, sequenced in a study of blood T cell repertoires in COVID-19. Here immunoSEQ multiplex PCR was the method, and the copy in TCRdb shows in-frame clones only, minus some. This sample has approximately 220,000 clones, with over 75% found just once. Input material: PBMCs or T cells enriched from blood (not recorded which). These receptors originate from a woman between 18 and 30 years old in a cohort exposed to, infected with or recovered from COVID-19 (not recorded which).

The chain is built from TRBV20-1 and TRBJ2-7; TRBD1 matches 7 bases. CDR3 length: 14 amino acids. V lost 3 bases, J lost 2 bases, and 7 bases stayed unmatched. Germline CDR1 DFQATT, CDR2 SNEGSKA (reference sequence). The CDR3 region has the DNA TGCAGTGCTAGTGGGACAGCCAAAACCTACGAGCAGTACTTC. This gives the protein CSASGTAKTYEQYF.

The chain carries TRBV18 and TRBJ2-3; 7 bases line up with TRBD2. The V gene's germline CDR1 is KGHSH and CDR2 LQKENI. This CDR3 comprises 16 residues. With V trimmed by 1 base and J by 6 bases, 10 bases remained unmatched. The CDR3 loop reads CASSPLVGGPSDTQYF. The CDR3 bases are TGTGCCAGCTCACCACTGGTGGGAGGGCCTTCGGATACGCAGTATTTT. The full variable domain, in which reference TRBV18 and TRBJ2-3 provide the parts outside the CDR3, is NAGVMQNPRHLVRRRGQEARLRCSPMKGHSHVYWYRQLPEEGLKFMVYLQKENIIDESGMPKERFSAEFPKEGPSILRIQQVVRGDSAAYFCASSPLVGGPSDTQYFGPGTRLTVL.